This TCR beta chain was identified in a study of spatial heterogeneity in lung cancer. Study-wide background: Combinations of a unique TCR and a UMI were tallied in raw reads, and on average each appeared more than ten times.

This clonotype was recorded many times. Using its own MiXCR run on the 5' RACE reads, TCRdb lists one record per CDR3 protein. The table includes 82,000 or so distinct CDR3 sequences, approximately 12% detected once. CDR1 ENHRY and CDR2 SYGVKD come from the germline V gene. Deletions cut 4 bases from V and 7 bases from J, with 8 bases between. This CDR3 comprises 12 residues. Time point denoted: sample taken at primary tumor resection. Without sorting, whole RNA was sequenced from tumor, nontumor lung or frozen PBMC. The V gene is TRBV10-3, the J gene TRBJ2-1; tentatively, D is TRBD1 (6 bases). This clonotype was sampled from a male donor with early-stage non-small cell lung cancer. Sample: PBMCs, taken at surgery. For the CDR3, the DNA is TGTGCCATCAGTGTGAGGGGGAATGAGCAGTTCTTC. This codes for CAISVRGNEQFF.